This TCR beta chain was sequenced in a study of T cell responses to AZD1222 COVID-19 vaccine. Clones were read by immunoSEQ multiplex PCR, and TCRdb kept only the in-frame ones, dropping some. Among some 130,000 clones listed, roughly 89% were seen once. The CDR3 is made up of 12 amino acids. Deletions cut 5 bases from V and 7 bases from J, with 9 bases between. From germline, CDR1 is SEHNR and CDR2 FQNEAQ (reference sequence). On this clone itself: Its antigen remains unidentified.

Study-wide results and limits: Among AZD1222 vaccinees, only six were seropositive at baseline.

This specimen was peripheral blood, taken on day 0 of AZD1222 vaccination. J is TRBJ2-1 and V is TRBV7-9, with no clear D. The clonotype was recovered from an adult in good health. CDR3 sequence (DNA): TGTGCCAGCAGCGTGCTTAGGAATGAGCAGTTCTTC. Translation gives CASSVLRNEQFF.